This T cell receptor (beta chain) stems from a study of T-cell reconstitution after alpha-beta-depleted transplantation in children. V gave up 4 bases and J gave up 5 bases; unmatched junction bases: 5. This CDR3 has 14 residues. Unique molecular identifiers featured in how the TCRbeta library was prepared. TCRdb re-called the PCR reads through MiXCR, storing one row per CDR3 protein. The sample carries about 340,000 distinct CDR3 sequences, about 9.4% recorded once. This TCR derives from a human donor who donated a stem cell graft to a child with acute lymphoblastic leukemia. The chain recombines TRBV12-3 or TRBV12-4 with TRBJ2-7; TRBD2 agrees at 10 bases. Sample: PBMCs from the stem cell graft donor, taken from the stem cell graft. The CDR3 reads CASSYSSGSHEQYF. CDR3 DNA sequence: TGTGCCAGCAGTTATTCTAGCGGGAGCCACGAGCAGTACTTC.